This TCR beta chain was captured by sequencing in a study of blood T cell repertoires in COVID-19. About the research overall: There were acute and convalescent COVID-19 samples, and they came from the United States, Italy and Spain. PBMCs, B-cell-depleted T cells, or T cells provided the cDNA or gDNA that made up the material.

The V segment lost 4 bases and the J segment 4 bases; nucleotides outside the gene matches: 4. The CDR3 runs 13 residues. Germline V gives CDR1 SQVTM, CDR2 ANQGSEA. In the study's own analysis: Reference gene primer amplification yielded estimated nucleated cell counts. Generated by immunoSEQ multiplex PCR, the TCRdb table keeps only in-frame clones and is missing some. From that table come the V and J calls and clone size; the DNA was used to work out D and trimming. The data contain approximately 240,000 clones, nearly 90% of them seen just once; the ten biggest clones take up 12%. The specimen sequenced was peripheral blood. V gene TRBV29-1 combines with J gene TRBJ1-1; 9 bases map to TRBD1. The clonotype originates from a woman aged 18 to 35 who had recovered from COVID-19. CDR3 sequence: CSVGTGVGTEAFF. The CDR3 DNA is TGCAGCGTTGGGACAGGGGTAGGCACTGAAGCTTTCTTT.